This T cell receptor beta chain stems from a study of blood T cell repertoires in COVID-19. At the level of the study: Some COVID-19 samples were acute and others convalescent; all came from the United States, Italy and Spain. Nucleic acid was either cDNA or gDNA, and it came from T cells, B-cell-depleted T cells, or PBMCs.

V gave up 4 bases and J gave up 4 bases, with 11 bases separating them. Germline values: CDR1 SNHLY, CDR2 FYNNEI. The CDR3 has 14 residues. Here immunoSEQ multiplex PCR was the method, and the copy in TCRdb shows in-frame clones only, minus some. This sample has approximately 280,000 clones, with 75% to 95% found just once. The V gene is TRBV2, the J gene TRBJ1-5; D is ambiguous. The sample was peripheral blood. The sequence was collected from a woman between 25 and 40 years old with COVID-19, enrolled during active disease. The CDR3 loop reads CASSVPGWNQPQHF. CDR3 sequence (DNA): TGTGCCAGCAGTGTTCCGGGTTGGAATCAGCCCCAGCATTTT.